This T cell receptor (beta chain) was recorded in a study of blood T cell repertoires in COVID-19. As for the study in general: From the United States, Italy and Spain came samples of acute and convalescent COVID-19. In each case, the material was cDNA or gDNA derived from T cells, B-cell-depleted T cells, or PBMCs.

V shed 5 bases and J 8 bases; nucleotides not matched to a gene: 4. Germline CDR1 is SGHTA and CDR2 is FQGTGA. This CDR3 comprises 14 residues. The authors' processing: Amplification of reference gene primers was used by the study to estimate nucleated cell counts. Libraries were prepared by immunoSEQ multiplex PCR; TCRdb keeps only in-frame clonotypes and omits some of them. The V and J calls and clone size were taken over from that table, and D and trimming were inferred from the DNA. The repertoire includes under 300,000 clones, about nine tenths of them detected once, and just under 0.95% sits in the top ten.

The receptor was derived from a woman aged 35 to 49 who had recovered from COVID-19. This chain uses TRBV7-3 with TRBJ2-1; 12 positions match TRBD2. Sequencing was done on a sample of peripheral blood. The CDR3 coding sequence is TGTGCCAGCAGCCAGACTAGCGGGAGCGATGAGCAGTTCTTC. It codes for CASSQTSGSDEQFF.